Below, one TCR beta chain is given with its context. These data come from a study of graft-versus-host responses after intestinal transplantation. This table comes from immunoSEQ multiplex PCR, and its TCRdb copy is limited to in-frame clones, with some not included. Of under 30,000 clones listed, around 94% are singletons. Looked up from germline, CDR1 is MNHEY and CDR2 is SMNVEV (reference sequence). The CDR3 length is 14 residues. Losses at the gene ends were 2 bases for V and 1 base for J; bases not matched to a gene: 1. The sequencing here drew on PBMCs, taken around 30 days after intestinal transplant. The V gene is TRBV27, the J gene TRBJ2-7; TRBD1 agrees at 8 bases. The clonotype originates from a human patient who received an intestinal transplant, so some T cells may come from the graft donor. In nucleotides, the CDR3 is TGTGCCAGCAGTTTAGGACAGGGATCCTACGAGCAGTACTTC. The encoded protein is CASSLGQGSYEQYF.